Each of the 21 T cell receptor beta chains below was sequenced from the same sample in a study of blood T cell repertoires in COVID-19. TCRdb's copy holds only in-frame clones and misses some; the assay was immunoSEQ multiplex PCR. The sample carries over 350,000 clones, approximately 90% recorded once. Sequenced input: PBMCs or T cells enriched from blood (not recorded which). Receptors originate from a young woman with acute COVID-19.

This chain connects TRBV9 to TRBJ1-3; D not certain. The germline V gene has CDR1 SGDLS and CDR2 YYNGEE. V was trimmed by 3 bases and J by 0 bases, leaving 10 bases between them. The length of the CDR3 is 15 residues. The CDR3, as DNA: TGTGCCAGCAGCGACGAGGGTAACTCTGGAAACACCATATATTTT. Translating gives CASSDEGNSGNTIYF. The whole variable domain, remainder taken from reference TRBV9 and TRBJ1-3, is DSGVTQTPKHLITATGQRVTLRCSPRSGDLSVYWYQQSLDQGLQFLIQYYNGEERAKGNILERFSAQQFPDLHSELNLSSLELGDSALYFCASSDEGNSGNTIYFGEGSWLTVV.

The chain uses TRBV27 and TRBJ1-5; 9 positions match TRBD1. J gave up 6 bases and V 6 bases, and 6 bases lay outside the gene matches. Germline loops: CDR1 MNHEY, CDR2 SMNVEV (reference sequence). CDR3 length: 14 amino acids. The CDR3 loop is CASRFTGQGQPQHF. The CDR3 region has the DNA TGTGCCAGCAGATTTACGGGACAGGGTCAGCCCCAGCATTTT.

The chain has TRBV18 and TRBJ2-2; D possibly corresponds to TRBD2 (6 bases). Germline CDR1 KGHSH, CDR2 LQKENI. The CDR3 loop spans 14 amino acids. The V end lost 4 bases, the J end lost 5 bases, and 11 bases lay between the germline ends. The CDR3 sequence is CASSRPGGTGELFF. CDR3 bases: TGTGCCAGCTCACGACCTGGGGGGACCGGGGAGCTGTTTTTT.

The V gene is TRBV10-1, the J gene TRBJ1-1, with 7 bases fitting TRBD1. CDR1 and CDR2 from the germline V gene are WNHNN and SYGVQD (reference sequence). V shed 4 bases and J 2 bases; nucleotides not matched to a gene: 7. This CDR3 is 15 amino acids long. CDR3 coding DNA: TGCGCCAGCAGTGGACAGGGAAGTGGAAACACTGAAGCTTTCTTT. Amino acids: CASSGQGSGNTEAFF.

This chain joins TRBV13 and TRBJ1-3, with D maybe TRBD1 (6 bases). In germline, CDR1 is PRHDT, CDR2 FYEKMQ (reference sequence). V gave up 5 bases and J gave up 2 bases, with 7 bases separating them. This CDR3 is 13 amino acids long. The CDR3 here is CASSEGAGNTIYF. CDR3 in DNA: TGTGCCAGCAGCGAGGGGGCTGGAAACACCATATATTTT. Drawing the rest from reference TRBV13 and TRBJ1-3, the complete variable domain is AAGVIQSPRHLIKEKRETATLKCYPIPRHDTVYWYQQGPGQDPQFLISFYEKMQSDKGSIPDRFSAQQFSDYHSELNMSSLELGDSALYFCASSEGAGNTIYFGEGSWLTVV.

The chain uses TRBV7-9 and TRBJ1-1, with D perhaps matching TRBD1 (5 bases). Looked up from germline, CDR1 is SEHNR and CDR2 is FQNEAQ (reference sequence). The CDR3 covers 13 residues. Trimming took 1 base from V and 10 from J, leaving 13 bases between them. The CDR3 DNA follows: TGTGCCAGCAGCTTAGAGGTTCAGGGAAGAGCTTTCTTT. This translates into CASSLEVQGRAFF.

This clone appeared once. The genes are TRBV21-1 and TRBJ1-6; TRBD1, the D gene given by the table, was not confirmed from the DNA. TRBV21-1 is a known pseudogene. This CDR3 spans 18 amino acids. As DNA, the CDR3 is TGTGCCAGCAGCAAAGGACAGGGCGATAGCTCCTATAATTCACCCCTCCACTTT. Translation gives CASSKGQGDSSYNSPLHF.

The V gene is TRBV30, the J gene TRBJ2-1, with 8 bases fitting TRBD2. The length of the CDR3 is 15 residues. V was clipped by 3 bases and J by 7 bases; unmatched bases: 11. Germline CDR1 and CDR2: GTSNPN and SVGIG (reference sequence). The DNA for the CDR3 is TGTGCCTGGAGCCCATTTTCCGGCGGGAGGAATGAGCAGTTCTTC. It encodes CAWSPFSGGRNEQFF.

V is TRBV2 and J is TRBJ1-3; no clear D gene. The germline V and J ends were trimmed by 2 bases and 4 bases, with 3 bases remaining between them. The CDR3 runs 12 residues. Germline V gene lookup returns CDR1 SNHLY and CDR2 FYNNEI. CDR3 loop: CASSERGNTIYF. The CDR3, as DNA: TGTGCCAGCAGTGAACGGGGAAACACCATATATTTT.

This clone was seen once. The V gene is TRBV2, the J gene TRBJ2-7; the D gene is possibly TRBD1 (5 bases). V was shortened by 1 base and J by 3 bases, with 10 bases between the two germline ends. This CDR3 has 14 amino acids. Germline loops: CDR1 SNHLY, CDR2 FYNNEI. This CDR3 reads CASSEGTNNYEQYF. CDR3 coding DNA: TGTGCCAGCAGTGAAGGGACAAACAACTACGAGCAGTACTTC.

The chain is built from TRBV6-5 and TRBJ1-1, with D perhaps matching TRBD1 (6 bases). Germline CDR1 reads MNHEY; CDR2 reads SVGAGI. Trimming left V 5 bases short and J 6 bases short, with 13 bases between. This CDR3 has 13 amino acids. CDR3 region: CASSHNQGSEAFF. CDR3 DNA: TGTGCCAGCAGTCATAACCAGGGGTCTGAAGCTTTCTTT.

The V call is TRBV30, the J call TRBJ2-3; TRBD2 aligns across 11 bases. Germline CDR1 and CDR2: GTSNPN and SVGIG (reference sequence). This CDR3 region has 14 residues. Trimming removed 2 bases from V and 4 bases from J; junction bases left unmatched: 2. The CDR3 sequence is CAWSIAGGPDTQYF. In DNA, the CDR3 is TGTGCCTGGAGTATAGCGGGAGGGCCAGATACGCAGTATTTT.

The V and J genes are TRBV5-8 and TRBJ2-7; D is possibly TRBD1 (5 bases). Germline V lookup: CDR1 SGHTS, CDR2 YDEGEE. CDR3 length equals 13 residues. Trimming took off 9 bases at V and 2 bases at J, with 15 bases between the two ends. CDR3 sequence reads: CATNNARAYEQYF. CDR3 nucleotides: TGTGCCACCAATAATGCCAGGGCCTACGAGCAGTACTTC.

The chain links TRBV5-8 to TRBJ2-7, with 7 bases matching TRBD1. Germline V gene data show CDR1 as SGHTS and CDR2 as YDEGEE. CDR3 length: 15 residues. After removal of 0 bases from V and 5 bases from J, the junction contained 8 bases not matched to a gene. CDR3 DNA: TGTGCCAGCAGCTTGGGGCAGGGGGTTTTCGACGAGCAGTACTTC. It specifies CASSLGQGVFDEQYF.

The chain recombines TRBV30 with TRBJ1-5; 10 nucleotides line up with TRBD1. This CDR3 is 12 amino acids long. CDR1 GTSNPN and CDR2 SVGIG come from the germline V gene (reference sequence). The V segment lost 8 bases and the J segment 7 bases; nucleotides outside the gene matches: 5. Here the CDR3 DNA reads TGTGCCGTGGGACAGGGGAAACAGCCCCAGCATTTT. It yields the protein CAVGQGKQPQHF.

The chain employs TRBV7-9 and TRBJ1-1; 11 nucleotides agree with TRBD1. CDR1 and CDR2 (germline): SEHNR, FQNEAQ (reference sequence). The J segment lost 2 bases and the V segment lost 5 bases, leaving 7 bases of the junction unmatched. The CDR3 covers 16 residues. The CDR3 spells CASSQGTGGINTEAFF. The CDR3 DNA reads as TGTGCCAGCAGCCAGGGGACAGGGGGTATAAACACTGAAGCTTTCTTT.

V is TRBV12-3 or TRBV12-4 and J is TRBJ1-2; D gene unclear. This CDR3 is 13 amino acids long. Trimming took 3 bases from V and 4 from J, leaving 9 bases between them. DNA of the CDR3: TGTGCCAGCAGTTTCGGCAGGATCTATGGCTACACCTTC. This translates into CASSFGRIYGYTF.

The chain couples TRBV6-5 to TRBJ2-7, with 7 bases identical to TRBD1. CDR3 length: 14 residues. The germline V gene has CDR1 MNHEY and CDR2 SVGAGI. V lost 6 bases and J lost 2; bases outside the gene matches: 7. The CDR3 DNA reads as TGTGCCAGCAGCTCCGGGACAGAACCCTACGAGCAGTACTTC. It codes for CASSSGTEPYEQYF.

The V call is TRBV9, the J call TRBJ2-3; 8 bases agree with TRBD2. The J segment lost 4 bases and the V segment lost 1 base, leaving 5 bases of the junction unmatched. The germline gives CDR1 SGDLS, CDR2 YYNGEE. The CDR3 contains 15 residues. The CDR3 DNA follows: TGTGCCAGCAGCGTATCGGGAGGGTCGGCAGATACGCAGTATTTT. Amino acid sequence: CASSVSGGSADTQYF.

The chain uses TRBV7-2 and TRBJ1-3; a weak D match, TRBD1 (5 bases). Germline V lookup: CDR1 SGHTA, CDR2 FQGNSA. The ends were cut back, 7 bases at V and 9 bases at J, with 16 bases in the middle. The CDR3 extends over 13 amino acids. The CDR3 DNA follows: TGTGCCAGCAAAGGACATCCGGAAGGCACCATATATTTT. Amino acid sequence: CASKGHPEGTIYF.

The chain has TRBV30 and TRBJ1-1, with D unclear. CDR3 length equals 11 residues. V was pared by 0 bases and J by 8 bases, with 7 bases between. Germline values: CDR1 GTSNPN, CDR2 SVGIG (reference sequence). The DNA for the CDR3 is TGTGCCTGGAGTGTAGAGGGAGAAGCTTTCTTT. Encoded protein: CAWSVEGEAFF.